The 5 T cell receptor beta chains presented below share a single source sample, sequenced in a study of graft-versus-host responses after intestinal transplantation. Libraries were prepared by immunoSEQ multiplex PCR; TCRdb keeps only in-frame clonotypes and omits some of them. This sample has roughly 99,000 clones, with roughly 86% found just once. Sequenced here: PBMCs, sampled 255 days after intestinal transplant. All receptors derive from a human patient who received an intestinal transplant, so some T cells may come from the graft donor.

The V gene is TRBV15, the J gene TRBJ1-5, with 9 bases fitting TRBD1. CDR1 and CDR2 from the germline V gene are LNHNV and YYDKDF (reference sequence). The V segment lost 1 base and the J segment 0 bases; nucleotides outside the gene matches: 10. The CDR3 length is 19 residues. The CDR3: CATSRVVQGARYSNQPQHF. The DNA of the CDR3 is TGTGCCACCAGCAGAGTCGTACAGGGGGCCCGCTATAGCAATCAGCCCCAGCATTTT. Using reference TRBV15 and TRBJ1-5 for the parts outside the CDR3, the full variable domain is DAMVIQNPRYQVTQFGKPVTLSCSQTLNHNVMYWYQQKSSQAPKLLFHYYDKDFNNEADTPDNFQSRRPNTSFCFLDIRSPGLGDTAMYLCATSRVVQGARYSNQPQHFGDGTRLSIL.

This chain's CDR3 is CASSQGGQGTEKLFF. CDR3 coding DNA: TGCGCCAGCAGCCAAGGCGGACAGGGGACTGAAAAACTGTTTTTT. J is TRBJ1-4 and V is TRBV4-1, with TRBD1 matching over 9 bases. The length of the CDR3 is 15 residues. Trimming took 1 base from V and 7 from J; bases not matched to a gene: 4. The germline V gene has CDR1 MGHRA and CDR2 YSYEKL.

The gene calls are TRBV19 and TRBJ2-3, with D perhaps matching TRBD2 (6 bases). Germline V CDR1 and CDR2: LNHDA, SQIVND (reference sequence). The CDR3 covers 15 residues. V was clipped by 3 bases and J by 7 bases, with 17 bases between them. The CDR3 region is CASSITLGTSYTQYF. The CDR3, as DNA: TGTGCCAGTAGTATTACTCTTGGGACTTCCTATACGCAGTATTTT.

The chain is built from TRBV5-8 and TRBJ1-2; D unresolved. CDR3 size: 14 residues. Trimming stripped 3 bases from V and 2 bases from J, with 11 bases between. Germline loops: CDR1 SGHTS, CDR2 YDEGEE. For the CDR3, the DNA is TGTGCCAGCAGCTCCCCGCCGTACAACTATGGCTACACCTTC. It specifies CASSSPPYNYGYTF.

The chain is built from TRBV28 and TRBJ2-6; possibly TRBD2 for D (5 bases). The CDR3 has 15 amino acids. Germline V gene sequence: CDR1 MDHEN, CDR2 SYDVKM. Trimming removed 10 bases from V and 1 base from J, with 14 bases in between. In DNA, the CDR3 is TGTGCCACCAACCCTGGCGGGTCTGGGGCCAACGTCCTGACTTTC. It encodes CATNPGGSGANVLTF.